These T cell receptor beta chains were read from a single sample in a study of post-analysis software for immune sequencing data. Using its own MiXCR run on the PCR reads, TCRdb lists one record per CDR3 protein. The sample lists around 180,000 distinct CDR3 sequences, roughly 30% occurring once. Sequencing used blood. Receptor source: a girl aged 5-17 years with multiple sclerosis. The CDR3 runs from the conserved cysteine through the conserved F or W. A D gene is named only where the DNA matches it firmly. Rows give clone size only sometimes, using once, few, many, or a class for an expanded clone.

TRBJ2-3,.,TRBV5-1,.,CASSLSSPTDTQYF
TRBJ1-2,TRBD1,TRBV6-5,.,CASSYGTGGNYGHTF
TRBJ2-4,.,TRBV20-1,.,CSARLGGPLKQYF
TRBJ2-7,.,TRBV9,many,CASSVNSGEQYF
TRBJ2-2,.,TRBV20-1,few,CSASVTTNTGELFF
TRBJ1-5,.,TRBV3-1,.,CASSTTDGGLNQPQHF
TRBJ2-5,TRBD1,TRBV20-1,.,CSARPGQELEPQYF
TRBJ2-7,.,TRBV12-3/TRBV12-4,many,CASSPGPRSYEQYF
TRBJ2-3,.,TRBV5-1,many,CASSPEPSTDTQYF
TRBJ2-1,TRBD2,TRBV3-1,once,CASSRGGASGSVNEQFF
TRBJ1-4,.,TRBV19,.,CASSGVAFYEKLFF
TRBJ2-1,TRBD1,TRBV5-1,few,CASSTRQGGTYNEQFF